The present T cell receptor beta chain was sequenced within a study of post-analysis software for immune sequencing data. The V gene's germline CDR1 is MDHEN and CDR2 SYDVKM. There are 15 residues in the CDR3. V lost 3 bases, J lost 5 bases, and 5 bases stayed unmatched. Each TCR beta cDNA library carried unique molecular identifiers. Each CDR3 protein is one row after TCRdb ran MiXCR on the PCR reads. In the table there are roughly 160,000 distinct CDR3 sequences, around 36% of which are singletons. Study-wide findings and caveats: Roughly five TRBV segments, including TRBV5-6, TRBV5-1 and TRBV20-1, were more frequent in patients than controls.

Only a few counts were recorded for this clonotype. Its antigen is still unknown. The clonotype comes from a girl aged 5 to 17 with multiple sclerosis. The sequencing used blood, collected after autologous hematopoietic stem cell transplantation. The chain joins TRBV28 to TRBJ2-1; 9 bases agree with TRBD2. The CDR3 sequence is CASSLSGGYHNEQFF. Here the CDR3 DNA reads TGTGCCAGCAGTTTGAGCGGGGGGTACCACAATGAGCAGTTCTTC.